Listed here are 32 T cell receptor beta chains from one sample, sequenced in a study of cytomegalovirus exposure and HLA in healthy donors. Amplification used 60 Vbeta primers and 13 Jbeta primers. Only in-frame clones appear in the TCRdb table, and some are missing; sequencing was by immunoSEQ multiplex PCR. The sample has about 120,000 clones, about 79% seen once. Sequenced input: PBMCs. Receptors originate from a man between 25 and 39 years old in good health and CMV-seropositive.

Only a few counts were recorded for this clone. V gene TRBV28 combines with J gene TRBJ1-6; D is undetermined. The CDR3 has 14 residues. CDR1 and CDR2 (germline): MDHEN, SYDVKM. Trimming removed 5 bases from V and 9 bases from J, with 14 bases in between. The CDR3 DNA follows: TGTGCCAGCAGTCGACCTGTGGGCTCTTCACCCCTCCACTTT. Its protein product is CASSRPVGSSPLHF.

Comment on this clone: The conserved phenylalanine or tryptophan is not found at the CDR3 terminus, so this likely reflects a read error. This chain links TRBV15 with TRBJ1-2, with unresolved D. Germline V lookup: CDR1 LNHNV, CDR2 YYDKDF (reference sequence). The CDR3 sequence is 14 residues long. V dropped 0 bases and J dropped 10 bases, with 15 bases sitting between them. The CDR3 DNA follows: TGTGCCACCAGCAGAGATCTAGGGAACGGCGACTACACCCTC. Protein product: CATSRDLGNGDYTL.

This clone appeared a few times. The junction differs from germline at one of its ends, possibly a read error. The rearrangement uses TRBV7-9 and TRBJ2-7; 11 bases agree with TRBD2. There are 16 residues in the CDR3. Per germline, CDR1 SEHNR and CDR2 FQNEAQ (reference sequence). This chain's CDR3 is CSSSSVTSGTLYEQYF. CDR3 nucleotides: TGTTCCAGCAGCTCTGTGACTAGCGGGACCCTCTACGAGCAGTACTTC.

The chain combines TRBV15 with TRBJ2-5, with D tentatively TRBD1 (6 bases). Germline V gives CDR1 LNHNV, CDR2 YYDKDF (reference sequence). The CDR3 consists of 17 residues. V was clipped by 0 bases and J by 5 bases, with 19 bases between them. The CDR3 sequence is CATSREPHDRTGETQYF. The CDR3 region has the DNA TGTGCCACCAGCAGAGAGCCCCACGATCGTACAGGGGAGACCCAGTACTTC.

The rearrangement joins TRBV29-1 to TRBJ1-4; the match to TRBD1 covers 9 bases. Germline CDR1 reads SQVTM; CDR2 reads ANQGSEA. Losses at the gene ends were 7 bases for V and 8 bases for J; bases not matched to a gene: 11. The CDR3 length is 14 residues. CDR3 region: CSASPQGAGEKLFF. DNA for the CDR3: TGCAGCGCAAGTCCACAGGGGGCGGGGGAAAAACTGTTTTTT. The full variable domain, in which reference TRBV29-1 and TRBJ1-4 provide the parts outside the CDR3, is SAVISQKPSRDICQRGTSLTIQCQVDSQVTMMFWYRQQPGQSLTLIATANQGSEATYESGFVIDKFPISRPNLTFSTLTVSNMSPEDSSIYLCSASPQGAGEKLFFGSGTQLSVL.

This rearrangement joins TRBV15 to TRBJ1-6, with D tentatively TRBD1 (6 bases). Deletions cut 8 bases from V and 8 bases from J, with 13 bases between. CDR3 length: 13 residues. Germline CDR1 is LNHNV and CDR2 is YYDKDF (reference sequence). CDR3 loop: CATQGQQDSPLHF. The CDR3 DNA sequence: TGTGCCACCCAAGGACAGCAGGATTCACCCCTCCACTTT.

This clone was observed once. The rearrangement joins TRBV14 to TRBJ2-7; D not resolved. CDR1 and CDR2 from the germline V gene are SGHDN and FVKESK. V gave up 3 bases and J gave up 3 bases, with 15 bases separating them. The CDR3 is 15 residues long. CDR3 nucleotides: TGTGCCAGCAGCCAGACCAGCGCTATCCACTACGAGCAGTACTTC. The encoded protein is CASSQTSAIHYEQYF.

The rearrangement links TRBV30 to TRBJ1-5; no clear D gene. CDR1 is GTSNPN, CDR2 SVGIG, per germline (reference sequence). The length of the CDR3 is 14 residues. With 1 base removed from V and 0 bases from J, the gap between germline ends came to 7 bases. The CDR3 coding sequence is TGTGCCTGGAGTGGGACTAATAGCAATCAGCCCCAGCATTTT. Protein: CAWSGTNSNQPQHF.

The V call is TRBV10-3, the J call TRBJ2-5, with a possible D match to TRBD1 (5 bases). The length of the CDR3 is 13 residues. CDR1 is ENHRY and CDR2 is SYGVKD in the germline V gene. V was cut by 6 bases and J by 5 bases, with 13 bases left in between. CDR3 loop: CAIRQTDRETQYF. The DNA for the CDR3 is TGTGCCATCAGGCAGACAGACCGGGAGACCCAGTACTTC.

This sequence joins TRBV10-3 and TRBJ2-7; TRBD2 aligns across 8 bases. The CDR3 runs to 14 residues. The germline V gene encodes CDR1 ENHRY and CDR2 SYGVKD. The J segment lost 3 bases and the V segment lost 2 bases, leaving 3 bases of the junction unmatched. The CDR3 region is CAISEGAGGYEQYF. CDR3 sequence (DNA): TGTGCCATCAGTGAGGGTGCGGGGGGCTACGAGCAGTACTTC.

The chain recombines TRBV30 with TRBJ2-4; 9 nucleotides agree with TRBD1. CDR1 is GTSNPN and CDR2 is SVGIG in the germline V gene (reference sequence). There are 12 residues in the CDR3. J was trimmed by 8 bases and V by 5 bases; bases with no gene match: 4. The CDR3 bases are TGTGCCTGGGGGGACAGGGACGACATTCAGTACTTC. Protein product: CAWGDRDDIQYF.

V is TRBV4-1 and J is TRBJ2-3; D might be TRBD1 (6 bases). The CDR3 loop spans 15 amino acids. V was clipped by 4 bases and J by 6 bases, with 17 bases between them. Germline assignment: CDR1 MGHRA and CDR2 YSYEKL. CDR3 in DNA: TGCGCCAGCAGCCCGGCGAGGGGGTCTGCGGATACGCAGTATTTT. Translating gives CASSPARGSADTQYF.

V is TRBV13 and J is TRBJ2-3; D call uncertain. V lost 6 bases to trimming and J lost 0 bases, with 16 bases between them. From germline, CDR1 is PRHDT and CDR2 FYEKMQ (reference sequence). The CDR3 contains 16 residues. This chain's CDR3 is CASSLHPGASTDTQYF. The DNA for the CDR3 is TGTGCCAGCAGTCTCCACCCCGGAGCTAGCACAGATACGCAGTATTTT.

V is TRBV7-6 and J is TRBJ2-5, with D possibly TRBD2 on 5 matching bases. CDR1 and CDR2 (germline): SGHVS, FNYEAQ. V gave up 5 bases and J gave up 0 bases, with 16 bases separating them. This CDR3 has 16 residues. The CDR3 reads CASSPTSGPYQETQYF. The CDR3 DNA reads as TGTGCCAGCAGCCCGACCAGCGGACCGTACCAAGAGACCCAGTACTTC.

This chain connects TRBV5-4 to TRBJ1-1; TRBD1 might be the D (5 bases). V was trimmed by 4 bases and J by 6 bases, leaving 16 bases between them. The germline V gene encodes CDR1 SGHNT and CDR2 YYREEE (reference sequence). This CDR3 region has 14 residues. The CDR3 nucleotides read TGTGCCAGCAGCCCCGACGGGGGACTTGCTGAAGCTTTCTTT. This codes for CASSPDGGLAEAFF.

The chain combines TRBV9 with TRBJ2-7; 9 positions match TRBD2. The CDR3 covers 16 residues. Germline V CDR1 and CDR2: SGDLS, YYNGEE. V shed 2 bases, J shed 1 base, and the junction held 7 bases outside the gene matches. CDR3 region: CASSVGGGALSYEQYF. The CDR3 coding sequence is TGTGCCAGCAGCGTCGGCGGGGGGGCCTTGTCCTACGAGCAGTACTTC.

As for this clone: Compared with germline, one end of the junction differs, possibly owing to a read error. The CDR3 DNA is TGTGCCAGCAGCCCGAGACCCAAGGGGCGAACGAAGACCGGGGAGCTGTTTTTT. Translation: CASSPRPKGRTKTGELFF. V gene TRBV9 combines with J gene TRBJ2-2, with D perhaps matching TRBD1 (5 bases). Germline-derived CDR1 and CDR2 are SGDLS and YYNGEE. The CDR3 loop spans 18 amino acids.

V is TRBV16 and J is TRBJ2-7; D gene ambiguous. V lost 0 bases to trimming and J lost 2 bases, with 11 bases between them. Germline V gives CDR1 KGHSY, CDR2 FQNENV. The CDR3 runs 15 residues. DNA of the CDR3: TGTGCCAGCAGCCAATCGATGGCCCGAACCTACGAGCAGTACTTC. The encoded protein is CASSQSMARTYEQYF.

V and J are TRBV6-1 and TRBJ2-1; 10 nucleotides line up with TRBD1. CDR1 is MNHNS, CDR2 SASEGT, per germline. The V segment lost 4 bases and the J segment 5 bases; nucleotides outside the gene matches: 11. The CDR3 is 17 amino acids. CDR3 loop: CASSVPTGGLMDNEQFF. The CDR3 DNA reads as TGTGCCAGCAGTGTACCGACAGGGGGCCTGATGGACAATGAGCAGTTCTTC.

This chain connects TRBV27 to TRBJ2-7; D remains ambiguous. V shed 5 bases and J shed 2 bases, with 10 bases lying between them. CDR3 length: 13 residues. Germline-derived CDR1 and CDR2 are MNHEY and SMNVEV (reference sequence). The CDR3 DNA is TGTGCCAGCAGTATGGCCCCACCCTACGAGCAGTACTTC. This translates into CASSMAPPYEQYF.

The chain couples TRBV4-3 to TRBJ2-5, with 11 bases fitting TRBD2. Germline values: CDR1 LGHNA, CDR2 YSLEER. The CDR3 loop spans 15 amino acids. After removal of 5 bases from V and 5 bases from J, the junction contained 7 bases not matched to a gene. CDR3 sequence (DNA): TGCGCCAGCAGCAGACTAGCGGGGCCGGGGGAGACCCAGTACTTC. As protein: CASSRLAGPGETQYF.

The chain carries TRBV4-2 and TRBJ1-6; no clear D. With 0 bases removed from V and 9 bases from J, the gap between germline ends came to 12 bases. CDR1 and CDR2 (germline): LGHNA, YNFKEQ. The CDR3 has 15 amino acids. CDR3 loop: CASSQENTFGSPLHF. DNA of the CDR3: TGTGCCAGCAGCCAAGAGAACACCTTTGGTTCACCCCTCCACTTT.

This clone was seen more than once but under ten times. The chain recombines TRBV18 with TRBJ2-5; 7 nucleotides align to TRBD2. This CDR3 contains 13 residues. The V gene's germline CDR1 is KGHSH and CDR2 LQKENI. Trimming took 7 bases from V and 2 from J; bases not matched to a gene: 4. For the CDR3, the DNA is TGTGCCAGCTTATCTAGCGGACAAGAGACCCAGTACTTC. Protein: CASLSSGQETQYF.

The V call is TRBV27, the J call TRBJ1-1; tentative D call: TRBD1 (5 bases). V was cut by 7 bases and J by 8 bases, with 26 bases left in between. The CDR3 covers 16 residues. The germline gives CDR1 MNHEY, CDR2 SMNVEV (reference sequence). For the CDR3, the DNA is TGTGCCAGCAACCTGGGAGGGGCCCCATCCATTGGCGAAGCTTTCTTT. Amino acid sequence: CASNLGGAPSIGEAFF.

This clone showed up just a few times. The CDR3 loop is CASSLSGTGGAGYTF. The CDR3 region has the DNA TGTGCCAGCAGCTTATCGGGGACAGGGGGGGCCGGCTACACCTTC. The V and J genes are TRBV7-9 and TRBJ1-2; 11 bases fit TRBD1. This CDR3 is built from 15 residues. V trimming: 2 bases; J trimming: 8 bases; junction bases outside the gene matches: 7. Germline loops: CDR1 SEHNR, CDR2 FQNEAQ (reference sequence). Using reference TRBV7-9 and TRBJ1-2 for the parts outside the CDR3, the full variable domain is DTGVSQNPRHKITKRGQNVTFRCDPISEHNRLYWYRQTLGQGPEFLTYFQNEAQLEKSRLLSDRFSAERPKGSFSTLEIQRTEQGDSAMYLCASSLSGTGGAGYTFGSGTRLTVV.

The chain is built from TRBV19 and TRBJ1-6, with D perhaps matching TRBD1 (5 bases). The ends were cut back, 3 bases at V and 10 bases at J, with 22 bases in the middle. Germline CDR1 and CDR2: LNHDA and SQIVND (reference sequence). The CDR3 length is 17 residues. The CDR3 DNA reads TGTGCCAGTAGTATTAATGGGGGGTACGGCGTGGAGTCACCCCTCCACTTT. Translation gives CASSINGGYGVESPLHF.

The V gene is TRBV6-1, the J gene TRBJ1-4; tentative D call: TRBD1 (5 bases). The length of the CDR3 is 15 residues. V shed 6 bases and J shed 3 bases, with 14 bases lying between them. Per the germline V gene, CDR1 is MNHNS and CDR2 is SASEGT. CDR3 amino acids: CASSFLRVSNEKLFF. CDR3 in DNA: TGTGCCAGCAGCTTCCTCAGGGTGTCTAATGAAAAACTGTTTTTT.

The chain uses TRBV7-2 and TRBJ2-3; 7 bases are shared with TRBD2. This CDR3 contains 17 residues. After removal of 1 base from V and 0 bases from J, the junction contained 7 bases not matched to a gene. Germline CDR1 SGHTA, CDR2 FQGNSA. The CDR3 DNA reads TGTGCCAGCAGCTTAGGGGGGGGACCCCTTAGCACAGATACGCAGTATTTT. Its protein is CASSLGGGPLSTDTQYF.

The chain employs TRBV4-1 and TRBJ2-7, with D possibly TRBD2 on 6 matching bases. Germline V CDR1 and CDR2: MGHRA, YSYEKL. The CDR3 sequence is 15 residues long. V was trimmed by 4 bases and J by 6 bases, leaving 19 bases between them. CDR3 nucleotides: TGCGCCAGCAGCCCGATAAGAGGGACTGACGGCGAGCAGTACTTC. Its translation: CASSPIRGTDGEQYF.

A remark on this clone: In the same sample, other DNA sequences code for this CDR3. This chain uses TRBV7-9 with TRBJ1-4; possibly TRBD1 for D (6 bases). CDR1 is SEHNR, CDR2 FQNEAQ, per germline (reference sequence). The CDR3 loop spans 15 amino acids. Trimming cost V 0 bases and J 5 bases, with 10 bases left between them. The CDR3, as DNA: TGTGCCAGCAGCTTAGCCAGGGGAGACAATGAAAAACTGTTTTTT. This encodes CASSLARGDNEKLFF.

The chain has TRBV2 and TRBJ2-5, with 11 bases that match TRBD2. V was pared by 8 bases and J by 5 bases, with 13 bases of the junction left unmatched. The CDR3 covers 16 residues. In germline, CDR1 is SNHLY, CDR2 FYNNEI. CDR3: CASWGTSGEGGETQYF. In DNA, the CDR3 is TGTGCCAGCTGGGGGACTAGCGGAGAGGGGGGGGAGACCCAGTACTTC.

This chain links TRBV11-2 with TRBJ1-2; no reliable D call. Trimming shortened V by 0 bases and J by 5 bases, and 13 bases separated the two germline ends. Germline V gene data show CDR1 as SGHAT and CDR2 as FQNNGV. CDR3 length: 15 amino acids. The CDR3 spells CASSLDGGFGYGYTF. The CDR3, as DNA: TGTGCCAGCAGCTTAGATGGCGGTTTCGGGTATGGCTACACCTTC.